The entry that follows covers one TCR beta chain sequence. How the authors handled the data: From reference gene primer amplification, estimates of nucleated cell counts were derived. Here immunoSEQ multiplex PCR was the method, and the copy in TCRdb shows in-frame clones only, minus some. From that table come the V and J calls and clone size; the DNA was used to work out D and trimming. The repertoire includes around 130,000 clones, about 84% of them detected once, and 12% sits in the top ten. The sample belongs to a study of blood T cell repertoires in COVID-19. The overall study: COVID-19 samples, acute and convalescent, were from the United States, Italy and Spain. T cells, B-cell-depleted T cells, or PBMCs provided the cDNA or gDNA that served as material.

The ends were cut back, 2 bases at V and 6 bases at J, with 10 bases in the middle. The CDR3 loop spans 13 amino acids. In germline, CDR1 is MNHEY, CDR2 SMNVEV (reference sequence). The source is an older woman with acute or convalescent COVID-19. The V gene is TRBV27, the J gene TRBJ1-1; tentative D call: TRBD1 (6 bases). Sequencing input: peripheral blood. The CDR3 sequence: CASSLIGQSEAFF. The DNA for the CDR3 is TGTGCCAGCAGTTTAATCGGACAGTCTGAAGCTTTCTTT.